These T cell receptor beta chains were read from a single sample in a study of T-cell reconstitution after alpha-beta-depleted transplantation in children. TCRdb re-analysed the PCR reads in MiXCR, keeping a single row per CDR3 protein. The sample lists around 670,000 distinct CDR3 sequences, around 13% occurring once. Sequences were derived from PBMCs, sampled before TCRalphabeta/CD19-depleted stem cell transplant. The receptor source for this set is a girl aged 2 to 9 with congenital amegakaryocytic thrombocytopenia, due to receive a stem cell transplant. Both conserved end residues are part of each CDR3.

TRBV24-1	TRBJ2-2	CATSDPIGGPRLAGELFF
TRBV6-1	TRBJ2-3	CASSAMAGGATDTQYF
TRBV11-2	TRBJ1-1	CASSLGPSPNTEAFF
TRBV7-3	TRBJ1-1	CASSYDRAAEAFF
TRBV27	TRBJ2-7	CASSSNRLAGVGEQYF
TRBV7-8	TRBJ2-5	CASSPRRQYRETQYF
TRBV25-1	TRBJ2-3	CASSLRTLTDTQYF
TRBV27	TRBJ2-3	CDSSLLGDTQYF
TRBV20-1	TRBJ2-1	CSARGISRGVSSYNEQFF
TRBV13	TRBJ2-7	CASSAAEVSYEQYF
TRBV20-1	TRBJ2-3	CSARDSNSAGVTTDTQYF
TRBV30	TRBJ2-3	CAWRFGQPMGDTQYF
TRBV20-1	TRBJ2-3	CSVPDWGGPSISGGDTQYF
TRBV9	TRBJ1-6	CASAETGGSSPLHF